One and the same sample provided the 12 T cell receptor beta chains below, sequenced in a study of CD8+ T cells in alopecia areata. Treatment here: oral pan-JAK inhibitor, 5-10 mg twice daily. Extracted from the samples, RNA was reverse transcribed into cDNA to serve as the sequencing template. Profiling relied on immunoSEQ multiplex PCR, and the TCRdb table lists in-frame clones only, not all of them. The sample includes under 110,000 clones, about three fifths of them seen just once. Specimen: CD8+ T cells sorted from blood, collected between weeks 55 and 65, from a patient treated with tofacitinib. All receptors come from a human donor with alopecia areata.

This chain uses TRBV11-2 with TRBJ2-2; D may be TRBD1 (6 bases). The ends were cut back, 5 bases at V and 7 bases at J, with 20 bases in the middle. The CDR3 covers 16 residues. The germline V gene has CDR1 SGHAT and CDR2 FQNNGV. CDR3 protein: CASSVRTATSGGELFF. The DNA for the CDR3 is TGTGCCAGCAGCGTAAGGACAGCCACCTCGGGCGGGGAGCTGTTTTTT.

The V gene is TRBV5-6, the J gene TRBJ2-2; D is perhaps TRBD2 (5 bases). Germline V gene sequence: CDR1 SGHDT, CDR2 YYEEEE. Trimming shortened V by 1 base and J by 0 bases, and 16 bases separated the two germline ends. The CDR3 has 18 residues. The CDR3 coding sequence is TGTGCCAGCAGCTTGCGGGTGGGGAGAAAATCGAACACCGGGGAGCTGTTTTTT. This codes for CASSLRVGRKSNTGELFF. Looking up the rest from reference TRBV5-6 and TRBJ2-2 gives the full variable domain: DAGVTQSPTHLIKTRGQQVTLRCSPKSGHDTVSWYQQALGQGPQFIFQYYEEEERQRGNFPDRFSGHQFPNYSSELNVNALLLGDSALYLCASSLRVGRKSNTGELFFGEGSRLTVL.

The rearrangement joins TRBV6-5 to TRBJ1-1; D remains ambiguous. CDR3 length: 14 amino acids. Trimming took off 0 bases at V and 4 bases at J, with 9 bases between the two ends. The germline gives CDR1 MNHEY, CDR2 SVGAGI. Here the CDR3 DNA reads TGTGCCAGCAGTTACTCGGGTGACGGCACTGAAGCTTTCTTT. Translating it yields CASSYSGDGTEAFF.

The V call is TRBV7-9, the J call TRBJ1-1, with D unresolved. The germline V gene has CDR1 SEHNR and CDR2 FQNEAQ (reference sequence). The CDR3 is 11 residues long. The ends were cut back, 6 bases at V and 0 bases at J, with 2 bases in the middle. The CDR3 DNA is TGTGCCAGCAGTTTGAACACTGAAGCTTTCTTT. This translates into CASSLNTEAFF.

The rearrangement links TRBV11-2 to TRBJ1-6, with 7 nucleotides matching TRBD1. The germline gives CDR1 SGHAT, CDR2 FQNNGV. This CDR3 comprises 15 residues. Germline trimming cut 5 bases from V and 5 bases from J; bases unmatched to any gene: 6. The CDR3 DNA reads TGTGCCAGCAGCGCCCCCACAGGGGATAATTCACCCCTCCACTTT. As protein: CASSAPTGDNSPLHF.

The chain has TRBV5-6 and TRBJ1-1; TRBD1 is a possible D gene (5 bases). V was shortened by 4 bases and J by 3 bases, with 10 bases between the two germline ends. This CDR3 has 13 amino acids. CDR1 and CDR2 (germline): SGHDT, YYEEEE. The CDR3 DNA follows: TGTGCCAGCAGCCCGGGGGGTGACACTGAAGCTTTCTTT. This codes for CASSPGGDTEAFF.

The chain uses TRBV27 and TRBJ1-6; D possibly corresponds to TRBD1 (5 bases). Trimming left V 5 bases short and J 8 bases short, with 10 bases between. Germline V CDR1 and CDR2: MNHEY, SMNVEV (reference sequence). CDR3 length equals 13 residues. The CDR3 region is CASSDRGDSPLHF. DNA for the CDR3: TGTGCCAGCAGTGACAGAGGGGATTCACCCCTCCACTTT.

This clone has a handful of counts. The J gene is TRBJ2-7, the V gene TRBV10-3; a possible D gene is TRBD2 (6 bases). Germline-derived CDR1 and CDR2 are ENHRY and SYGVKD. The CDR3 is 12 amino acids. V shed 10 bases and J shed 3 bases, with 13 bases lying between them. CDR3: CATGSGDYEQYF. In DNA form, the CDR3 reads TGTGCCACTGGATCGGGGGACTACGAGCAGTACTTC.

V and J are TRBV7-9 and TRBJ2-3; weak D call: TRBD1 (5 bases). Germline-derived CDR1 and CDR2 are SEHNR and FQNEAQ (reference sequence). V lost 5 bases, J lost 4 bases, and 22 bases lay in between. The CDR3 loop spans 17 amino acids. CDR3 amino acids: CASSQTETAHKSDTQYF. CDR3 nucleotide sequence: TGTGCCAGCAGCCAGACCGAGACAGCCCATAAATCAGATACGCAGTATTTT.

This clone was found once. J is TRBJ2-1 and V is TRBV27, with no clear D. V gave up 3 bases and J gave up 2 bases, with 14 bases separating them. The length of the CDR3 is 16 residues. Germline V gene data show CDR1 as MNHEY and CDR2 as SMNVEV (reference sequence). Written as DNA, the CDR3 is TGTGCCAGCAGTTTCGGGCCCCCCGGCGCCTACAATGAGCAGTTCTTC. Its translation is CASSFGPPGAYNEQFF.

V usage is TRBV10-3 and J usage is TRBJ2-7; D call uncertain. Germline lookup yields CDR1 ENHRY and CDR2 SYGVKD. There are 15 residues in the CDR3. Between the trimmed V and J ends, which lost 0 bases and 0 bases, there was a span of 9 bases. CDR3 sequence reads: CAISESGEFSYEQYF. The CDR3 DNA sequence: TGTGCCATCAGTGAGTCGGGTGAATTCTCCTACGAGCAGTACTTC.

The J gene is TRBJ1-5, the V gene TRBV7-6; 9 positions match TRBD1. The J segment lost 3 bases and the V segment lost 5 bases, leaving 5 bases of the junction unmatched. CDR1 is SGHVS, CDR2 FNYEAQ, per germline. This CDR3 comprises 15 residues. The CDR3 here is CASSLTGGYNQPQHF. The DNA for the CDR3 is TGTGCCAGCAGCCTCACAGGGGGCTACAATCAGCCCCAGCATTTT.